This T cell receptor beta chain is from a study of CD8+CD57+ T cells in acquired aplastic anemia. About the study: Sorted CD4+ plus CD8+ cells gave DNA averaging roughly 2.9 ug.

The study, taken as a whole, reports: CD8+ Simpson's diversity showed no significant patient-control difference. Overlap between patients and controls comprised about 28 CD8+ CDR3 sequences.

Both TCR beta VDJ combination and CDR3 sequence profiling were carried out. Genomic DNA was the template for this profiling. TCRdb re-called the reads with MiXCR, one entry per CDR3 protein. The data contain approximately 270,000 distinct CDR3 sequences, 45% to 65% of them singletons. This clonotype appeared a single time. Its cognate antigen is unknown. Germline V lookup: CDR1 SEHNR, CDR2 FQNEAQ (reference sequence). V shed 4 bases and J shed 7 bases, with 23 bases lying between them. This CDR3 contains 17 residues. The sequencing sample was made of sorted CD4+, CD8+, or CD8+CD57+ T cells (not recorded which) from PBMCs. The chain combines TRBV7-9 with TRBJ1-5, with a tentative D call TRBD1 (6 bases). The receptor was derived from a human donor with severe aplastic anemia or a healthy control (not recorded which). The CDR3 bases are TGTGCCAGCAGCTCTCCCTCTGCGTCAGGGGCGAGACAGCCCCAGCATTTT. Amino acids: CASSSPSASGARQPQHF.